Given below is one T cell receptor beta chain in context. Its antigen is undetermined. The authors deemed Graves' hyperthyroidism stable absent ophthalmopathy progression within 18 months. Researchers barred patients who had uncontrolled infection, other autoimmune disease, pregnancy or lactation. This record comes from a study of T cells in Graves' hyperthyroidism and ophthalmopathy. On the study more broadly: The authors collected peripheral blood at initial diagnosis, before any treatment.

From RNA transcripts, TCR beta CDR3 regions were amplified. When the TCR CDR3 underwent first-round RT-PCR, the HTBI primer set was used. TCRdb reanalysed the multiplex PCR reads using MiXCR and keeps one entry per CDR3 protein. Among around 800,000 distinct CDR3 sequences listed, approximately 40% were seen once. This CDR3 spans 16 amino acids. Germline V gene sequence: CDR1 SNHLY, CDR2 FYNNEI. V lost 1 base, J lost 5 bases, and 5 bases stayed unmatched. Study-wide results and limits: Clonotypes that were expanded in thyroid above 0.001 mostly appeared in blood too.

The sample comprised blood. V is TRBV2 and J is TRBJ2-2; 9 bases are shared with TRBD2. The clonotype was recovered from a man aged 18 to 30 with Graves' hyperthyroidism. The CDR3 bases are TGTGCCAGCAGTGAAGGGACTAGCGTTTCTACCGGGGAGCTGTTTTTT. Its translation is CASSEGTSVSTGELFF.